These 3 T cell receptor beta chains share one sample of origin, sequenced in a study of blood T cell repertoires in COVID-19. Clones were read by immunoSEQ multiplex PCR, and TCRdb kept only the in-frame ones, dropping some. The table shows roughly 140,000 clones, with 84% occurring only once. The sample was peripheral blood. These receptors came from a woman in her forties or fifties in a cohort sampled during active or convalescent COVID-19.

V is TRBV7-2 and J is TRBJ2-1; 8 positions agree with TRBD1. The germline V gene encodes CDR1 SGHTA and CDR2 FQGNSA. V lost 6 bases, J lost 7 bases, and 11 bases stayed unmatched. The CDR3 loop spans 15 amino acids. The CDR3 region is CASRQGAMRTNEQFF. As DNA, the CDR3 is TGTGCCAGCAGGCAGGGGGCTATGAGGACGAATGAGCAGTTCTTC.

The chain joins TRBV27 to TRBJ1-6; 7 bases match TRBD1. CDR3 length equals 16 residues. Germline CDR1 MNHEY, CDR2 SMNVEV (reference sequence). V shed 5 bases, J shed 8 bases, and the junction held 12 bases outside the gene matches. The CDR3 loop is CASSLDRPVTDSPLHF. The DNA of the CDR3 is TGTGCCAGCAGTCTGGACAGGCCTGTTACGGATTCACCCCTCCACTTT.

This clone has only a few counts. The chain uses TRBV12-3 or TRBV12-4 and TRBJ1-2; no clear D gene. V lost 8 bases and J lost 5, with 12 bases in between. The CDR3 extends over 12 amino acids. The CDR3 reads CASLHGGYGYTF. In DNA form, the CDR3 reads TGTGCCAGCTTACATGGTGGTTATGGCTACACCTTC.